This TCR beta chain appears in the sequencing data of a study of blood T cell repertoires in COVID-19. The CDR3 contains 16 residues. The junction had 9 bases not matched to a gene; V was cut back by 4 bases and J by 4 bases. The germline V gene has CDR1 MDHEN and CDR2 SYDVKM. Assay used: immunoSEQ multiplex PCR; TCRdb lists only in-frame clones, some missing. The sample includes around 30,000 clones, approximately 85% of them seen just once. The sequence was collected from a human donor in a cohort sampled during active COVID-19. V and J are TRBV28 and TRBJ2-2; 7 positions match TRBD1. Sequenced material: peripheral blood. CDR3 amino acids: CASSSDRAVGTGELFF. Written as DNA, the CDR3 is TGTGCCAGCAGTTCCGACAGGGCGGTCGGCACCGGGGAGCTGTTTTTT.